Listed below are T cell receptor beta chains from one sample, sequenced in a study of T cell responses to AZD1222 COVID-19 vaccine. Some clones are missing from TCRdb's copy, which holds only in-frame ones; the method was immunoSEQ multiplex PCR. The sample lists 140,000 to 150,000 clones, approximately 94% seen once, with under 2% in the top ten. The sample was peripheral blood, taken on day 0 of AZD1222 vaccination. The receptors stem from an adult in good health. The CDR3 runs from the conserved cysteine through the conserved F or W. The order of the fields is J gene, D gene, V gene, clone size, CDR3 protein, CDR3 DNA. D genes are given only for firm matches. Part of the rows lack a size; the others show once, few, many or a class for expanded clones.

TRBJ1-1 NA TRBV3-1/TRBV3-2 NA CASSPPGTEAFF TGTGCCAGCAGCCCCCCGGGGACTGAAGCTTTCTTT
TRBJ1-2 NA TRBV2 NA CASSEWGNIGYTF TGTGCCAGCAGTGAATGGGGGAACATTGGCTACACCTTC
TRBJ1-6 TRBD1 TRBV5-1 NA CASSLDRGNSPLHF TGCGCCAGCAGCCTGGACAGGGGGAATTCACCCCTCCACTTT
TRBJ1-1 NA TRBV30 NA CAWSLSLNTEAFF TGTGCCTGGAGTTTGTCCCTGAACACTGAAGCTTTCTTT
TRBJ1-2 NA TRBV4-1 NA CASSQPTGGLNYGYTF TGCGCCAGCAGCCAACCTACAGGCGGCTTAAACTATGGCTACACCTTC
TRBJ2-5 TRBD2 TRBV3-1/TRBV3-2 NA CASSRRRGGQETQYF TGTGCCAGCAGCCGGAGGCGGGGGGGGCAAGAGACCCAGTACTTC
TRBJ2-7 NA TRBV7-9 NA CASSLAGTSGEQYF TGTGCCAGCAGCCTCGCCGGGACCTCCGGCGAGCAGTACTTC
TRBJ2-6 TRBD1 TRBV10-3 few CATMTGSGANVLTF TGTGCCACTATGACAGGGTCTGGGGCCAACGTCCTGACTTTC
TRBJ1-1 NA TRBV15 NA CATSRDGSGSKNTEAFF TGTGCCACCAGCAGAGATGGCTCAGGGAGTAAGAACACTGAAGCTTTCTTT
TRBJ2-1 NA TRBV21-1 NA CASSPIVTSGRASYNEQFF TGTGCCAGCAGCCCTATTGTGACTAGCGGGAGGGCTTCCTACAATGAGCAGTTCTTC
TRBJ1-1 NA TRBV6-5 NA CATRAYQGSTEAFF TGTGCCACCAGGGCGTATCAGGGCTCCACTGAAGCTTTCTTT
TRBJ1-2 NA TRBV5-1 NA CASSTPGRGPFGYTF TGCGCCAGCAGCACCCCGGGGAGGGGTCCCTTCGGCTACACCTTC
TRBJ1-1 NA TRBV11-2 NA CASSLARATEAFF TGTGCCAGCAGCTTAGCCCGGGCCACTGAAGCTTTCTTT
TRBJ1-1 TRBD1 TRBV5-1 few CASSSMTGSNTEAFF TGCGCCAGCAGCTCCATGACAGGGTCGAACACTGAAGCTTTCTTT
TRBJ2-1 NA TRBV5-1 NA CASSLVSTPSVNEQFF TGCGCCAGCAGCTTGGTATCTACCCCATCCGTCAATGAGCAGTTCTTC
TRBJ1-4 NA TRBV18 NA CASSQGINEKLFF TGTGCCAGCTCACAGGGAATTAATGAAAAACTGTTTTTT
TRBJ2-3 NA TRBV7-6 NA CASSLANRGRGTDTQYF TGTGCCAGCAGCTTAGCGAATAGGGGAAGGGGCACAGATACGCAGTATTTT
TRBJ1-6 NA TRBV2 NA CASRGQLNSPLHF TGTGCCAGCCGTGGACAGCTCAATTCACCCCTCCACTTT
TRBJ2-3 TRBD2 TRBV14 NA CASSLTTSGTDTQYF TGTGCCAGCAGCCTCACGACTAGCGGCACAGATACGCAGTATTTT
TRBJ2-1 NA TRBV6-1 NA CASSDPGNEQFF TGTGCCAGCAGTGATCCCGGAAATGAGCAGTTCTTC
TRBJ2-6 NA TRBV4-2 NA CASSQGVFTVGANVLTF TGTGCCAGCAGCCAGGGGGTATTCACGGTCGGGGCCAACGTCCTGACTTTC
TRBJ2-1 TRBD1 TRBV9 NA CASSVTGANNEQFF TGTGCCAGCAGCGTCACAGGGGCAAACAATGAGCAGTTCTTC
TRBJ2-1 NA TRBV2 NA CASISSRPRGDEQFF TGTGCCAGCATCTCAAGCCGACCGCGAGGGGATGAGCAGTTCTTC
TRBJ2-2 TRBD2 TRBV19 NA CASSTSGISRGTGELFF TGTGCCAGTAGTACTAGCGGGATTAGTAGAGGCACCGGGGAGCTGTTTTTT
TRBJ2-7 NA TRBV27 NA CASSWFQGNYEQYF TGTGCCAGCAGTTGGTTCCAGGGAAACTACGAGCAGTACTTC
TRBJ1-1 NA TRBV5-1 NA CASSWGADTEAFF TGCGCCAGCAGCTGGGGGGCGGACACTGAAGCTTTCTTT
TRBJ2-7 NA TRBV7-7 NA CASSLAAGERYEQYF TGTGCTAGCAGCTTAGCTGCAGGGGAGAGGTACGAGCAGTACTTC
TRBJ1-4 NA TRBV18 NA CASSPRVNEKLFF TGTGCCAGCTCGCCCAGGGTAAATGAAAAACTGTTTTTT
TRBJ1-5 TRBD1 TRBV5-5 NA CASSLWGQGRDQPQHF TGTGCCAGCAGCTTGTGGGGACAGGGTCGGGATCAGCCCCAGCATTTT
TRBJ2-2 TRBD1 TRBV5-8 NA CASTQGQGTYVPGELFF TGTGCCAGCACCCAGGGACAGGGGACATATGTTCCCGGGGAGCTGTTTTTT
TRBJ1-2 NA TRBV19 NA CASSLQGSPYGYTF TGTGCCAGTAGTCTGCAGGGGAGTCCCTATGGCTACACCTTC